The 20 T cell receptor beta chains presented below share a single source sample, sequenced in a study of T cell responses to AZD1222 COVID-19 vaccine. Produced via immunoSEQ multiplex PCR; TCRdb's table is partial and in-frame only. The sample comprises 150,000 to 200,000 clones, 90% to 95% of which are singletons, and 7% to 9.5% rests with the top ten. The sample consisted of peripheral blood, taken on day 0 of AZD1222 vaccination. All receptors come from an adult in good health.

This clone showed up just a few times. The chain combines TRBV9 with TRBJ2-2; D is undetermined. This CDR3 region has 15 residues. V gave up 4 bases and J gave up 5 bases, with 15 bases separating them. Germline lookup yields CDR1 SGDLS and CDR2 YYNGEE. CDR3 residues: CASSPSMVGTGELFF. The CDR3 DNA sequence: TGTGCCAGCAGCCCTTCTATGGTTGGGACCGGGGAGCTGTTTTTT. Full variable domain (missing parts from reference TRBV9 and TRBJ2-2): DSGVTQTPKHLITATGQRVTLRCSPRSGDLSVYWYQQSLDQGLQFLIQYYNGEERAKGNILERFSAQQFPDLHSELNLSSLELGDSALYFCASSPSMVGTGELFFGEGSRLTVL.

The CDR3 here is CASSQDFRTGARPQHF. The CDR3 nucleotides are TGCGCCAGCAGCCAAGATTTTCGTACAGGGGCAAGGCCCCAGCATTTT. The chain is built from TRBV4-3 and TRBJ1-5; 7 bases are a match to TRBD1. With 0 bases clipped from V and 9 bases from J, the junction kept 11 bases outside the gene matches. The germline CDR1 and CDR2 sequences are LGHNA and YSLEER. This CDR3 region has 16 residues.

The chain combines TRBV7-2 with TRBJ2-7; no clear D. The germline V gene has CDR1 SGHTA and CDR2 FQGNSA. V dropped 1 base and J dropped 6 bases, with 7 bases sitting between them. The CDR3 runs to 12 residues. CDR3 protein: CASSLGLLEQYF. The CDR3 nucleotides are TGTGCCAGCAGCTTAGGGCTTCTCGAGCAGTACTTC.

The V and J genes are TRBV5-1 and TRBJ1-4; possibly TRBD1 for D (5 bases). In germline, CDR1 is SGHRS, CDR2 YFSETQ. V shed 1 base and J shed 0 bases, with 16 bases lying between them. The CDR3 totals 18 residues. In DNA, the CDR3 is TGCGCCAGCAGCTTGTGGGCAGGGTTGTCCGCAACTAATGAAAAACTGTTTTTT. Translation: CASSLWAGLSATNEKLFF.

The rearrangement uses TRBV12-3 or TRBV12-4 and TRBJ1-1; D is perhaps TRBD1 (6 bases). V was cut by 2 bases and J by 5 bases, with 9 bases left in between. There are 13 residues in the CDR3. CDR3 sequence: CASSLTGATEAFF. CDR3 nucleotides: TGTGCCAGCAGTTTAACGGGGGCGACTGAAGCTTTCTTT.

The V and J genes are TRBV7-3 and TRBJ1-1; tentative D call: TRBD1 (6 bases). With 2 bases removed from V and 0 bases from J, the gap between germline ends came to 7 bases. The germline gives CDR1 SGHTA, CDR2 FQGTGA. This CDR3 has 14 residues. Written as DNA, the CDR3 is TGTGCCAGCAGCTTAGGACAGCTGAACACTGAAGCTTTCTTT. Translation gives CASSLGQLNTEAFF.

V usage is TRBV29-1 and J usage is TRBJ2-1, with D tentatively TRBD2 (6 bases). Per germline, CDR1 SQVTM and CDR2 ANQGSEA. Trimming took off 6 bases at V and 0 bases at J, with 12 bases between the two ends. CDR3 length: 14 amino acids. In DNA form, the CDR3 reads TGCAGCGTGAATCGGGGGTTCTCCTACAATGAGCAGTTCTTC. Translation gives CSVNRGFSYNEQFF.

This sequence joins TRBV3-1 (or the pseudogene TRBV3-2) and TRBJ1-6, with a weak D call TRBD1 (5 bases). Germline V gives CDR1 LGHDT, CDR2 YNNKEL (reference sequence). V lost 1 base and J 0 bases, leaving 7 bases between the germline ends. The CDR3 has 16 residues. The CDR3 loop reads CASSQGGSSYNSPLHF. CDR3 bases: TGTGCCAGCAGCCAAGGGGGCTCCTCCTATAATTCACCCCTCCACTTT.

CDR3 sequence reads: CASSLYQGADYSGYTF. CDR3 in DNA: TGTGCCAGCAGCTTGTATCAGGGGGCGGATTATTCTGGCTACACCTTC. V gene TRBV11-2 combines with J gene TRBJ1-2; 8 bases are a match to TRBD1. This CDR3 region has 16 residues. With V trimmed by 3 bases and J by 7 bases, 13 bases remained unmatched. The germline V gene has CDR1 SGHAT and CDR2 FQNNGV.

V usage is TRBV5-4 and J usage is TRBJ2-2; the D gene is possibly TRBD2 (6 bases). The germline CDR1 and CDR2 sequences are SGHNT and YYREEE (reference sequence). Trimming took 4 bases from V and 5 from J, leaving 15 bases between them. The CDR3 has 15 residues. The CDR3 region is CASSPPAGGTGELFF. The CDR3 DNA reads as TGTGCCAGCAGCCCCCCAGCGGGCGGGACCGGGGAGCTGTTTTTT.

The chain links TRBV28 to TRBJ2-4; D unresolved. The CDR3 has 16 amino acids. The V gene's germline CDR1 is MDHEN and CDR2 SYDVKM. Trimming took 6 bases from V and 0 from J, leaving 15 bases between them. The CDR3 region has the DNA TGTGCCAGCAGACTCCAGGTGAGTAGAGCCAAAAACATTCAGTACTTC. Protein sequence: CASRLQVSRAKNIQYF.

CDR3 DNA: TGCGCCAGCAGCAACCGGGGGCGGGAGTACACCGGGGAGCTGTTTTTT. This codes for CASSNRGREYTGELFF. The chain uses TRBV5-1 and TRBJ2-2; possibly TRBD2 for D (7 bases). From germline, CDR1 is SGHRS and CDR2 YFSETQ. CDR3 length equals 16 residues. With 4 bases removed from V and 3 bases from J, the gap between germline ends came to 16 bases.

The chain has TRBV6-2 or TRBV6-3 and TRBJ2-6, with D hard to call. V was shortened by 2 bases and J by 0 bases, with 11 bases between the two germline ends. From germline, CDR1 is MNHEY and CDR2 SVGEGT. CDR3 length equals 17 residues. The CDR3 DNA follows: TGTGCCAGCAGTTACCCCGGTGGGCCCTCTGGGGCCAACGTCCTGACTTTC. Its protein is CASSYPGGPSGANVLTF.

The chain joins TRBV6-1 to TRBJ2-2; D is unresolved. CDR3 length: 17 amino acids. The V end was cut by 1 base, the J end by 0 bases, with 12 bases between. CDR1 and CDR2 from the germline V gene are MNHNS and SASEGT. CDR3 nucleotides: TGTGCCAGCAGTGAAGTTTTTGGGCGGACGAACACCGGGGAGCTGTTTTTT. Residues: CASSEVFGRTNTGELFF.

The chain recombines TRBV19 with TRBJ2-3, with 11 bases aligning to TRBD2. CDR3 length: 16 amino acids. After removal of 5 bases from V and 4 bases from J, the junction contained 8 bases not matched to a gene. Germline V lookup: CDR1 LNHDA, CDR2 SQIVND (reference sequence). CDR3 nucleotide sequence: TGTGCCAGTAGTCCCATAGCGGGAGGGAAGGCAGATACGCAGTATTTT. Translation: CASSPIAGGKADTQYF. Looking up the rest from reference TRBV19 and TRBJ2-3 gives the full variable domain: DGGITQSPKYLFRKEGQNVTLSCEQNLNHDAMYWYRQDPGQGLRLIYYSQIVNDFQKGDIAEGYSVSREKKESFPLTVTSAQKNPTAFYLCASSPIAGGKADTQYFGPGTRLTVL.

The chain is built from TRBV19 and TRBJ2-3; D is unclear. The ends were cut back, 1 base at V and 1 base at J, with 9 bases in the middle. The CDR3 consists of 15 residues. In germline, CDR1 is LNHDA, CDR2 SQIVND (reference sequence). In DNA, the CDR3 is TGTGCCAGTAGTATAGGGGCAGAACGCACAGATACGCAGTATTTT. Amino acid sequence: CASSIGAERTDTQYF.

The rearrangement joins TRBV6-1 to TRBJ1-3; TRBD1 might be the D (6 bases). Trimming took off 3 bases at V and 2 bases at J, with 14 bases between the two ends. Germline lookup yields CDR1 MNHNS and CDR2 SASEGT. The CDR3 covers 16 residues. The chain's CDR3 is CASSDGGGFTGNTIYF. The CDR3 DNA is TGTGCCAGCAGTGACGGCGGGGGCTTTACTGGAAACACCATATATTTT.

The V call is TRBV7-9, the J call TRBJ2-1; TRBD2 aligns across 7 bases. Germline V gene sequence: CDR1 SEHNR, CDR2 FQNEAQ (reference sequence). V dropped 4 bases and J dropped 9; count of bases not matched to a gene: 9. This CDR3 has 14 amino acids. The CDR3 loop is CASSSKAGWSEQFF. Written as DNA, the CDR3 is TGTGCCAGCAGCTCGAAAGCGGGGTGGAGTGAGCAGTTCTTC.

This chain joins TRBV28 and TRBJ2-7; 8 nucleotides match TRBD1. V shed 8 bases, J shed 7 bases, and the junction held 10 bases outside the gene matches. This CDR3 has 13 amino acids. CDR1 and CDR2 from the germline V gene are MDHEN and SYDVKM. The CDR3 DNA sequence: TGTGCCAGCTTGGGCAGGGGGCTCGAAGAGCAGTACTTC. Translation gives CASLGRGLEEQYF.

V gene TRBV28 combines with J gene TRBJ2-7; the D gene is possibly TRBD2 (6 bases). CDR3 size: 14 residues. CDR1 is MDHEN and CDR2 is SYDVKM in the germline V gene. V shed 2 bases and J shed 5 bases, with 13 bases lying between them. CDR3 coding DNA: TGTGCCAGCAGTTTAGCGGGAAGGCGAAACGAGCAGTACTTC. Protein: CASSLAGRRNEQYF. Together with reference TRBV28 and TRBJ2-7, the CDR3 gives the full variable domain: DVKVTQSSRYLVKRTGEKVFLECVQDMDHENMFWYRQDPGLGLRLIYFSYDVKMKEKGDIPEGYSVSREKKERFSLILESASTNQTSMYLCASSLAGRRNEQYFGPGTRLTVT.